One sample yielded the 19 T cell receptor beta chains listed below, sequenced in a study of OX40 agonist ivuxolimab in advanced cancers. Using immunoSEQ multiplex PCR, the repertoire was profiled, and TCRdb retains in-frame clones only, with some absent. This table has 100,000 to 150,000 clones, 80% to 95% appearing once. The sequenced sample was CD4+ or CD8+ T cells sorted from blood, obtained in a trial of the OX40 agonist ivuxolimab. These receptors came from an adult with an advanced solid tumor such as melanoma, head and neck, liver or kidney cancer.

The J gene is TRBJ2-7, the V gene TRBV28, with 9 bases matching TRBD1. Germline trimming cut 5 bases from V and 2 bases from J; bases unmatched to any gene: 10. The CDR3 length is 16 residues. Germline CDR1 is MDHEN and CDR2 is SYDVKM. Here the CDR3 reads CASSLLTGGAPYEQYF. DNA for the CDR3: TGTGCCAGCAGTCTCTTAACAGGGGGCGCCCCCTACGAGCAGTACTTC.

This rearrangement joins TRBV7-6 to TRBJ2-7, with 7 bases matching TRBD2. V lost 5 bases, J lost 4 bases, and 11 bases stayed unmatched. This CDR3 is built from 15 residues. Germline assignment: CDR1 SGHVS and CDR2 FNYEAQ. CDR3 in amino acids: CASSNQGGREYEQYF. The CDR3 nucleotides read TGTGCCAGCAGCAACCAGGGAGGGCGCGAGTACGAGCAGTACTTC.

The chain is built from TRBV7-8 and TRBJ2-5; D call uncertain. The CDR3 has 14 residues. In germline, CDR1 is SGHVS, CDR2 FQNEAQ. Trimming shortened V by 2 bases and J by 5 bases, and 12 bases separated the two germline ends. The CDR3 here is CASSLKGSRETQYF. DNA of the CDR3: TGTGCCAGCAGCTTAAAGGGTAGCAGGGAGACCCAGTACTTC.

This chain uses TRBV28 with TRBJ2-1; D not resolved. This CDR3 is 11 amino acids long. Trimming removed 1 base at V and 9 bases at J, with 4 bases between. Looked up from germline, CDR1 is MDHEN and CDR2 is SYDVKM. CDR3 in DNA: TGTGCCAGCAGTTTATCCCCTGAGCAGTTCTTC. Amino acids: CASSLSPEQFF.

The chain's CDR3 is CATSRDRGTVDTQYF. The CDR3 DNA is TGTGCCACCAGCAGAGACAGGGGGACGGTAGATACGCAGTATTTT. V is TRBV15 and J is TRBJ2-3, with 7 bases lining up with TRBD1. Germline CDR1 reads LNHNV; CDR2 reads YYDKDF (reference sequence). This CDR3 comprises 15 residues. Germline trimming cut 0 bases from V and 5 bases from J; bases unmatched to any gene: 5.

This chain links TRBV7-2 with TRBJ2-7, with D perhaps being TRBD1 or TRBD2 (5 bases each). Germline V gene data show CDR1 as SGHTA and CDR2 as FQGNSA. The CDR3 extends over 14 amino acids. V lost 5 bases and J lost 1, with 12 bases in between. CDR3 sequence: CASSPPGPSYEQYF. The CDR3 nucleotides read TGTGCCAGCAGCCCACCGGGACCATCCTACGAGCAGTACTTC. The full variable domain, with the rest looked up from reference TRBV7-2 and TRBJ2-7, is GAGVSQSPSNKVTEKGKDVELRCDPISGHTALYWYRQSLGQGLEFLIYFQGNSAPDKSGLPSDRFSAERTGGSVSTLTIQRTQQEDSAVYLCASSPPGPSYEQYFGPGTRLTVT.

V is TRBV6-1 and J is TRBJ1-5; 7 nucleotides align to TRBD1. Germline CDR1 MNHNS, CDR2 SASEGT. This CDR3 spans 15 amino acids. Trimming took 6 bases from V and 3 from J; bases not matched to a gene: 8. The CDR3: CASSLSRGFNQPQHF. The CDR3 bases are TGTGCCAGCAGCCTCTCCAGGGGGTTCAATCAGCCCCAGCATTTT.

This clone is a singleton in its sample. The chain recombines TRBV7-2 with TRBJ1-3; the D gene is possibly TRBD1 (6 bases). Per germline, CDR1 SGHTA and CDR2 FQGNSA. This CDR3 is built from 15 residues. V dropped 5 bases and J dropped 0 bases, with 11 bases sitting between them. The CDR3 bases are TGTGCCAGCAGCCCAGGGGCTTTCTCTGGAAACACCATATATTTT. Residues: CASSPGAFSGNTIYF. The full variable domain, rest sourced from reference TRBV7-2 and TRBJ1-3, is GAGVSQSPSNKVTEKGKDVELRCDPISGHTALYWYRQSLGQGLEFLIYFQGNSAPDKSGLPSDRFSAERTGGSVSTLTIQRTQQEDSAVYLCASSPGAFSGNTIYFGEGSWLTVV.

The CDR3 loop reads CASSVDSRDEQFF. CDR3 DNA: TGCGCCAGCAGCGTTGATAGTAGGGATGAGCAGTTCTTC. V is TRBV5-1 and J is TRBJ2-1; D is unclear. Per germline, CDR1 SGHRS and CDR2 YFSETQ. This CDR3 is built from 13 residues. Trimming took off 4 bases at V and 8 bases at J, with 13 bases between the two ends.

The chain uses TRBV2 and TRBJ1-3; a weak D match, TRBD1 (5 bases). The germline V and J ends were trimmed by 5 bases and 0 bases, with 11 bases remaining between them. Germline lookup yields CDR1 SNHLY and CDR2 FYNNEI. CDR3 size: 15 residues. In DNA form, the CDR3 reads TGTGCCAGCAGTTGGGACTCTCGCTCTGGAAACACCATATATTTT. It codes for CASSWDSRSGNTIYF.

This chain uses TRBV7-2 with TRBJ2-7; weak D call: TRBD2 (5 bases). The ends were cut back, 0 bases at V and 6 bases at J, with 12 bases in the middle. The CDR3 contains 14 residues. Germline V lookup: CDR1 SGHTA, CDR2 FQGNSA. CDR3 in amino acids: CASSLATEGGEQYF. CDR3 coding DNA: TGTGCCAGCAGCTTAGCGACTGAGGGTGGCGAGCAGTACTTC.

The chain joins TRBV6-5 to TRBJ2-5; D perhaps matches TRBD1 (6 bases). The last part of the DNA fits TRBJ2-7 better; the J call may be wrong. The CDR3 sequence is 14 residues long. Germline CDR1 and CDR2: MNHEY and SVGAGI. The CDR3 region has the DNA TGTGCCAGCAGTTCCGCCCCCGGGACATACGAGCAGTACTTC. This translates into CASSSAPGTYEQYF.

The rearrangement joins TRBV10-3 to TRBJ1-1, with TRBD1 matching over 7 bases. The CDR3 extends over 13 amino acids. The J segment lost 1 base and the V segment lost 8 bases, leaving 4 bases of the junction unmatched. CDR1 ENHRY and CDR2 SYGVKD come from the germline V gene. CDR3 in DNA: TGTGCCATCTCCGGGACAGCGAACACTGAAGCTTTCTTT. Translating gives CAISGTANTEAFF.

This chain connects TRBV11-1 to TRBJ2-7; 11 bases map to TRBD1. The CDR3 has 14 residues. The germline gives CDR1 SGHAT, CDR2 FQDESV (reference sequence). The trim removed 3 bases at V and 4 bases at J, leaving 2 bases unmatched. The CDR3 sequence is CASSLGQGVYEQYF. The CDR3 nucleotides are TGTGCCAGCAGCTTGGGACAGGGGGTGTACGAGCAGTACTTC. Full variable domain (missing parts from reference TRBV11-1 and TRBJ2-7): EAEVAQSPRYKITEKSQAVAFWCDPISGHATLYWYRQILGQGPELLVQFQDESVVDDSQLPKDRFSAERLKGVDSTLKIQPAELGDSAMYLCASSLGQGVYEQYFGPGTRLTVT.

This chain joins TRBV19 and TRBJ1-5; no definite D call. The CDR3 covers 13 residues. Trimming stripped 1 base from V and 6 bases from J, with 7 bases between. Germline assignment: CDR1 LNHDA and CDR2 SQIVND (reference sequence). The CDR3 protein is CASSIGATQPQHF. CDR3 nucleotides: TGTGCCAGTAGTATAGGCGCAACTCAGCCCCAGCATTTT.

The CDR3 coding sequence is TGTGCCAGCAGCTTGGTAGGAGGGGACACTGAAGCTTTCTTT. Translating it yields CASSLVGGDTEAFF. The chain carries TRBV5-4 and TRBJ1-1, with D tentatively TRBD1 (5 bases). Trimming removed 0 bases from V and 3 bases from J, with 9 bases in between. This CDR3 spans 14 amino acids. CDR1 SGHNT and CDR2 YYREEE come from the germline V gene (reference sequence).

The V and J genes are TRBV4-3 and TRBJ2-6; D gene unclear. The CDR3 runs to 15 residues. V was pared by 6 bases and J by 1 base, with 10 bases between. CDR1 LGHNA and CDR2 YSLEER come from the germline V gene. The CDR3 nucleotides are TGCGCCAGCAGTCCCGTGGTGTCTGGGGCCAACGTCCTGACTTTC. Translation gives CASSPVVSGANVLTF.

The rearrangement joins TRBV7-8 to TRBJ2-7; possible D gene TRBD1, 5 bases. CDR3 size: 13 residues. Per the germline V gene, CDR1 is SGHVS and CDR2 is FQNEAQ. The germline V and J ends were trimmed by 5 bases and 5 bases, with 13 bases remaining between them. For the CDR3, the DNA is TGTGCCAGCAGCGCTCTCCAGGGTGACGAGCAGTACTTC. It yields the protein CASSALQGDEQYF.

This chain connects TRBV5-3 to TRBJ2-1; D not certain. TRBV5-3 is filed as an ORF, its function uncertain. Trimming removed 2 bases at V and 10 bases at J, with 10 bases between. The CDR3 contains 12 residues. CDR3 amino acids: CARSFGPCEQFF. The CDR3 DNA reads TGTGCCAGAAGCTTTGGGCCCTGCGAGCAGTTCTTC.